The 16 T cell receptor beta chains listed next were all sequenced from one sample in a study of T cells after yellow fever vaccination. TCRdb called the 5' RACE reads again in MiXCR, with one record for every CDR3 protein. The sample has 110,000 to 150,000 distinct CDR3 sequences, approximately 6.6% seen once; the top ten hold about 0.61%. Material: CD4+ T cells sorted from PBMCs, obtained 10 days after the yellow fever booster vaccination. Receptors were obtained from a man aged 25-45 years who received the YFV17D yellow fever vaccine.

This clonotype was counted many times. The chain uses TRBV5-1 and TRBJ1-2; D might be TRBD1 (5 bases). From germline, CDR1 is SGHRS and CDR2 YFSETQ. Trimming removed 0 bases at V and 7 bases at J, with 13 bases between. This CDR3 contains 14 residues. The CDR3 here is CASSLDGAVPGYTF. DNA for the CDR3: TGCGCCAGCAGCTTGGATGGGGCAGTTCCTGGCTACACCTTC.

The rearrangement joins TRBV28 to TRBJ2-1, with 7 bases aligning to TRBD2. With V trimmed by 7 bases and J by 4 bases, 4 bases remained unmatched. The CDR3 loop spans 13 amino acids. Looked up from germline, CDR1 is MDHEN and CDR2 is SYDVKM. CDR3 region: CASTGGLYNEQFF. The DNA of the CDR3 is TGTGCCAGCACTGGGGGACTATACAATGAGCAGTTCTTC.

This clonotype appeared many times. The J gene is TRBJ2-5, the V gene TRBV18; D gene ambiguous. Trimming removed 3 bases from V and 2 bases from J, with 10 bases in between. The CDR3 has 14 amino acids. Germline assignment: CDR1 KGHSH and CDR2 LQKENI. CDR3 sequence reads: CASSPSHGQETQYF. The CDR3 nucleotides are TGTGCCAGCTCACCCTCACATGGACAAGAGACCCAGTACTTC.

This clonotype was found many times. In DNA form, the CDR3 reads TGTGCCAGCACCGGGACCTATCCTAGCTCCTACGAGCAGTACTTC. Its protein product is CASTGTYPSSYEQYF. The chain couples TRBV7-2 to TRBJ2-7; perhaps D is TRBD1 or TRBD2 (5 bases each). Between the trimmed V and J ends, which lost 7 bases and 0 bases, there was a span of 16 bases. The CDR3 is 15 residues long. Looked up from germline, CDR1 is SGHTA and CDR2 is FQGNSA.

This clonotype was counted at least ten times. J is TRBJ2-1 and V is TRBV27, with D uncertain. The V end was cut by 2 bases, the J end by 10 bases, with 15 bases between. The CDR3 totals 14 residues. Germline assignment: CDR1 MNHEY and CDR2 SMNVEV (reference sequence). The CDR3 region has the DNA TGTGCCAGCAGTTTAATCCCCTCGGATGGGGAGCAGTTCTTC. It encodes CASSLIPSDGEQFF.

This clonotype was counted ten times or more. The chain recombines TRBV15 with TRBJ2-1, with TRBD2 matching 11 bases. This CDR3 is 16 amino acids long. CDR1 and CDR2 (germline): LNHNV, YYDKDF (reference sequence). V lost 0 bases to trimming and J lost 9 bases; unmatched junction nucleotides: 7. CDR3 nucleotides: TGTGCCACCAGCAGAGATTACGTCCTAGCGGGAGGTGAGCAGTTCTTC. Protein product: CATSRDYVLAGGEQFF.

The table lists this clonotype with many counts. V is TRBV6-5 and J is TRBJ2-2, with D perhaps given as TRBD1 or TRBD2 (6 bases each). The CDR3 extends over 16 amino acids. Trimming took off 2 bases at V and 6 bases at J, with 16 bases between the two ends. Germline V gene lookup returns CDR1 MNHEY and CDR2 SVGAGI. The CDR3 nucleotides read TGTGCCAGCAGTTACCGGGGGCTCGGGTATTCCGGGGAGCTGTTTTTT. Its translation: CASSYRGLGYSGELFF.

The chain combines TRBV19 with TRBJ1-1; no reliable D call. CDR3 length: 15 amino acids. Germline CDR1 is LNHDA and CDR2 is SQIVND (reference sequence). Deletions cut 3 bases from V and 1 base from J, with 12 bases between. In DNA form, the CDR3 reads TGTGCCAGTAGTATTACGGCTCCCAAGAACACTGAAGCTTTCTTT. Protein sequence: CASSITAPKNTEAFF.

In its sample, this clonotype was seen many times. The chain combines TRBV7-3 with TRBJ2-7; D is possibly TRBD2 (6 bases). The V gene lost 6 bases and the J gene lost 1 base, with 13 bases spanning the gap. CDR3 length: 14 amino acids. The germline CDR1 and CDR2 sequences are SGHTA and FQGTGA. CDR3 in amino acids: CASRPRERSYEQYF. CDR3 coding DNA: TGTGCCAGCAGGCCCCGGGAGCGTTCCTACGAGCAGTACTTC.

In this sample, this clonotype turned up many times. This rearrangement joins TRBV9 to TRBJ1-4; the match to TRBD1 covers 8 bases. J lost 8 bases, V lost 3 bases, and 9 bases had no gene match. Germline values: CDR1 SGDLS, CDR2 YYNGEE. The CDR3 consists of 15 residues. CDR3 protein: CASSAGPGGQEKLFF. The CDR3 region has the DNA TGTGCCAGCAGCGCAGGACCAGGGGGCCAAGAAAAACTGTTTTTT.

The genes are TRBV11-2 and TRBJ1-3; D unclear. CDR1 and CDR2 from the germline V gene are SGHAT and FQNNGV. The CDR3 is 17 residues long. The V and J ends lost 0 bases and 0 bases respectively, with 12 bases between them. CDR3: CASSLDADTVSGNTIYF. The CDR3 region has the DNA TGTGCCAGCAGCTTAGACGCAGATACAGTCTCTGGAAACACCATATATTTT.

In this sample, this clonotype turned up a few times. The chain uses TRBV11-2 and TRBJ2-6; D is perhaps TRBD1 (5 bases). CDR3 length equals 18 residues. V was pared by 5 bases and J by 0 bases, with 17 bases between. Looked up from germline, CDR1 is SGHAT and CDR2 is FQNNGV. CDR3: CASSAQVGLGSGANVLTF. The CDR3 nucleotides are TGTGCCAGCAGCGCACAGGTTGGGTTAGGCTCTGGGGCCAACGTCCTGACTTTC.

This clonotype was seen many times. The chain couples TRBV28 to TRBJ2-7, with D uncertain. This CDR3 contains 13 residues. V lost 3 bases and J 0 bases, leaving 6 bases between the germline ends. Germline V gene lookup returns CDR1 MDHEN and CDR2 SYDVKM. The CDR3 loop reads CASSLSHSYEQYF. The CDR3 DNA sequence: TGTGCCAGCAGTTTGTCCCACTCCTACGAGCAGTACTTC. Variable domain in full (rest from reference TRBV28 and TRBJ2-7): DVKVTQSSRYLVKRTGEKVFLECVQDMDHENMFWYRQDPGLGLRLIYFSYDVKMKEKGDIPEGYSVSREKKERFSLILESASTNQTSMYLCASSLSHSYEQYFGPGTRLTVT.

The count of this clonotype is one. Since a much larger clone is just one base distant, this may be a read error. The rearrangement uses TRBV28 and TRBJ2-7; a weak D match, TRBD2 (6 bases). V was cut by 8 bases and J by 5 bases, with 19 bases left in between. The CDR3 runs 14 residues. Looked up from germline, CDR1 is MDHEN and CDR2 is SYDVKM. The CDR3, as DNA: TGTGCCAGCCGCATCAGACTAGATTCCAACGAGCAGTACTTC. It specifies CASRIRLDSNEQYF.

This clonotype has only a few counts. The chain couples TRBV19 to TRBJ2-3; 8 bases map to TRBD1. V lost 6 bases, J lost 2 bases, and 7 bases stayed unmatched. In germline, CDR1 is LNHDA, CDR2 SQIVND (reference sequence). The CDR3 loop spans 15 amino acids. The CDR3 sequence is CASSRTGRLTDTQYF. CDR3 DNA sequence: TGTGCCAGTAGCAGGACAGGGAGGCTCACAGATACGCAGTATTTT.

This clonotype occurred many times. The chain couples TRBV7-2 to TRBJ2-5; the D call may be TRBD1 or TRBD2 (5 bases each). V dropped 5 bases and J dropped 4 bases, with 20 bases sitting between them. The germline V gene encodes CDR1 SGHTA and CDR2 FQGNSA. This CDR3 region has 16 residues. CDR3 sequence: CASSPRWETQGETQYF. The CDR3 DNA reads TGTGCCAGCAGCCCGCGGTGGGAGACTCAGGGAGAGACCCAGTACTTC.